This TCR beta chain is drawn from a study of T cells after yellow fever vaccination. Whole-study results and caveats: Peaking faster, on day 5 versus 15, the secondary response was nonetheless weaker. Abundant bulk-derived clonotypes could contaminate FACS-sorted repertoires. Clones from primary vaccination mostly reappeared after the booster (around 96% CD4, roughly 87% CD8). Clonotype sharing between CD4 and CD8 compartments was small.

The J segment lost 5 bases and the V segment lost 1 base, leaving 6 bases of the junction unmatched. Germline V gives CDR1 DFQATT, CDR2 SNEGSKA (reference sequence). This CDR3 has 16 residues. Using its own MiXCR run on the 5' RACE reads, TCRdb lists one record per CDR3 protein. The sample lists roughly 250,000 distinct CDR3 sequences, 13% occurring once. In regard to this clonotype: Its matching antigen is unknown.

Sequenced here: CD4+ T cells sorted from PBMCs, sampled 45 days after the yellow fever booster vaccination. This clonotype originated in a man younger than 40 who received the YFV17D yellow fever vaccine. This sequence joins TRBV20-1 and TRBJ2-3; 13 bases agree with TRBD2. The CDR3, as DNA: TGCAGTGCTAGAGGCGGACTAGCGGGAGCGGTAGATACGCAGTATTTT. Translation gives CSARGGLAGAVDTQYF.